The rows below give T cell receptor beta chains drawn from one sample of a study of T cells in Graves' hyperthyroidism and ophthalmopathy. TCRdb processed the multiplex PCR reads anew with MiXCR; each CDR3 protein has one entry. The sample shows 400,000 or so distinct CDR3 sequences, over 13% of them seen only once. Sequenced material: blood. The origin of the receptors is a man aged 50 or older with Graves' ophthalmopathy. Both conserved end residues are part of each CDR3. A D gene is named only where the DNA matches it firmly. Size is omitted from some rows. Given values are once, few, many or a class for expanded clones.

CDR3 protein | CDR3 DNA | clone size | V gene | CDR3 length | D gene | J gene
CASSQDQLRASVGKGELFF | TGCGCCAGCAGCCAAGATCAATTAAGGGCTAGCGTTGGGAAGGGGGAGCTGTTTTTT | NA | TRBV4-1 | 19 | NA | TRBJ2-2
CASSSGASGRQETQYF | TGTGCCAGCAGCTCGGGGGCCAGCGGGAGGCAAGAGACCCAGTACTTC | NA | TRBV11-2 | 16 | TRBD2 | TRBJ2-5
CASSEYINEKLFF | TGTGCCAGCAGTGAATACATCAATGAAAAACTGTTTTTT | NA | TRBV6-1 | 13 | NA | TRBJ1-4
CASRSTGGHTAFF | TGTGCCAGCAGGTCCACAGGGGGGCATACAGCTTTCTTT | many | TRBV11-3 | 13 | TRBD1 | TRBJ1-1
CASSPGQVSGNTIYF | TGTGCCAGCAGCCCTGGACAGGTCTCTGGAAACACCATATATTTT | many | TRBV3-1 | 15 | TRBD1 | TRBJ1-3
CASSRTSGGRSQYF | TGTGCCAGCAGCAGGACTAGCGGAGGGAGATCGCAGTATTTT | many | TRBV2 | 14 | TRBD2 | TRBJ2-3
CSVEGQGANYGYTF | TGCAGCGTTGAAGGGCAGGGGGCGAACTATGGCTACACCTTC | many | TRBV29-1 | 14 | TRBD1 | TRBJ1-2
CASSSTNRDSTYEQYF | TGTGCCAGCAGCTCAACAAACCGGGACAGTACCTACGAGCAGTACTTC | few | TRBV11-3 | 16 | TRBD1 | TRBJ2-7
CASKRSSGHYEQYF | TGTGCCAGCAAAAGGTCCAGCGGGCACTACGAGCAGTACTTC | few | TRBV27 | 14 | NA | TRBJ2-7
CASSFRQRQETQYF | TGTGCCAGCAGTTTTAGACAGCGGCAAGAGACCCAGTACTTC | few | TRBV6-1 | 14 | NA | TRBJ2-5
CSARGMIYEQYF | TGCAGTGCTAGGGGGATGATCTACGAGCAGTACTTC | many | TRBV20-1 | 12 | NA | TRBJ2-7
CSATAGGVGNEQFF | TGCAGCGCGACGGCGGGAGGCGTGGGCAATGAGCAGTTCTTC | many | TRBV29-1 | 14 | TRBD2 | TRBJ2-1
CASSIGTANEQYF | TGCGCCAGCAGCATCGGGACGGCGAACGAGCAGTACTTC | many | TRBV5-1 | 13 | NA | TRBJ2-7
CASCDSNNQPQHF | TGTGCCAGCTGTGACAGCAACAATCAGCCCCAGCATTTT | NA | TRBV28 | 13 | NA | TRBJ1-5
CASSRTDFSGNTIYF | TGCGCCAGCAGCAGGACCGACTTCTCTGGAAACACCATATATTTT | NA | TRBV5-1 | 15 | NA | TRBJ1-3
CASRNLAGGSGELFF | TGTGCCAGCAGGAATCTAGCGGGAGGTTCCGGGGAGCTGTTTTTT | few | TRBV2 | 15 | TRBD2 | TRBJ2-2